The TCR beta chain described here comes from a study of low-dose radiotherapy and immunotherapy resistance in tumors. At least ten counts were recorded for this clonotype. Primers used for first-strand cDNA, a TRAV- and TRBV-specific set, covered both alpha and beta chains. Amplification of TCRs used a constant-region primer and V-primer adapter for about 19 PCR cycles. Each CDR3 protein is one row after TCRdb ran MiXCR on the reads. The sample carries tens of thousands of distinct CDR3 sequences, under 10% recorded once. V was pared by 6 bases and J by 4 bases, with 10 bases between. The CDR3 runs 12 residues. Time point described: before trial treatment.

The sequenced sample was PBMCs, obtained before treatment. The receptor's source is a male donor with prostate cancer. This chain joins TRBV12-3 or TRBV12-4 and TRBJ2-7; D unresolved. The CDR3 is CASRPDGYEQYF. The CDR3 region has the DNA TGTGCCAGCAGACCTGACGGGTACGAGCAGTACTTC.